Listed below are T cell receptor beta chains from one sample, sequenced in a study of chemoradiotherapy in HPV16-positive cancers. Only in-frame clones appear in the TCRdb table, and some are missing; sequencing was by immunoSEQ multiplex PCR. This sample has more than 9,000 clones; approximately 70% occur once, and the top ten carry roughly 15%. Sampling was conducted from a patient who underwent chemoradiotherapy. These TCRs come from a human donor with HPV-associated anogenital cancer. Both conserved end residues are part of each CDR3. A D gene is named only where the DNA matches it firmly. Clone size is stated in some rows and not others, as once, few, many or a class when expanded.

v_gene: TRBV30
abundance: -
len: 13
j_gene: TRBJ1-2
d_gene: -
CDR3aa: CAWSVDRQDGYTF
CDR3nt: TGTGCCTGGAGTGTAGACAGGCAGGATGGCTACACCTTC

v_gene: TRBV12-5
abundance: -
len: 14
j_gene: TRBJ1-2
d_gene: -
CDR3aa: CASGLRSRGPGYTF
CDR3nt: TGTGCTAGTGGTTTGAGGAGTAGGGGCCCTGGCTACACCTTC

v_gene: TRBV5-1
abundance: -
len: 14
j_gene: TRBJ1-1
d_gene: -
CDR3aa: CASSLGDMNTEAFF
CDR3nt: TGCGCCAGCAGCTTGGGGGACATGAACACTGAAGCTTTCTTT

v_gene: TRBV6-5
abundance: -
len: 15
j_gene: TRBJ2-5
d_gene: -
CDR3aa: CASSYSYSAAETQYF
CDR3nt: TGTGCCAGCAGTTACTCGTACTCGGCTGCAGAGACCCAGTACTTC

v_gene: TRBV5-1
abundance: -
len: 15
j_gene: TRBJ2-1
d_gene: TRBD2
CDR3aa: CASSLGGGASNEQFF
CDR3nt: TGCGCCAGCAGCTTGGGCGGGGGGGCCTCGAATGAGCAGTTCTTC

v_gene: TRBV6-6
abundance: -
len: 13
j_gene: TRBJ2-5
d_gene: -
CDR3aa: CASSYTQGETQYF
CDR3nt: TGTGCCAGCAGTTACACTCAGGGGGAGACCCAGTACTTC

v_gene: TRBV19
abundance: once
len: 15
j_gene: TRBJ1-4
d_gene: -
CDR3aa: CASHPNGGLGEKLFF
CDR3nt: TGTGCCAGCCACCCCAACGGGGGATTGGGAGAAAAACTGTTTTTT

v_gene: TRBV7-2
abundance: -
len: 13
j_gene: TRBJ1-5
d_gene: -
CDR3aa: CASSPPIGQPQHF
CDR3nt: TGTGCCAGCAGCCCACCAATCGGGCAGCCCCAGCATTTT

v_gene: TRBV9
abundance: -
len: 17
j_gene: TRBJ2-1
d_gene: TRBD2
CDR3aa: CASSTSGVISSYNEQFF
CDR3nt: TGTGCCAGCAGCACAAGCGGGGTGATAAGCTCCTACAATGAGCAGTTCTTC

v_gene: TRBV9
abundance: -
len: 14
j_gene: TRBJ2-7
d_gene: -
CDR3aa: CASSRHLSSYEQYF
CDR3nt: TGTGCCAGCAGCAGACACCTGAGCTCCTACGAGCAGTACTTC

v_gene: TRBV14
abundance: -
len: 13
j_gene: TRBJ1-2
d_gene: -
CDR3aa: CASSQGARGGYTF
CDR3nt: TGTGCCAGCAGCCAAGGGGCCAGGGGAGGCTACACCTTC

v_gene: TRBV30
abundance: -
len: 18
j_gene: TRBJ2-3
d_gene: TRBD2
CDR3aa: CACPLPRTSGGSTDTQYF
CDR3nt: TGTGCCTGCCCCCTCCCCAGGACTAGCGGGGGGAGCACAGATACGCAGTATTTT

v_gene: TRBV28
abundance: -
len: 18
j_gene: TRBJ1-6
d_gene: TRBD1
CDR3aa: CASSSGQGGTSYNSPLHF
CDR3nt: TGTGCCAGCAGTTCTGGACAGGGGGGAACCTCCTATAATTCACCCCTCCACTTT

v_gene: TRBV15
abundance: few
len: 16
j_gene: TRBJ2-6
d_gene: -
CDR3aa: CATSRDMGSGANVLTF
CDR3nt: TGTGCCACCAGCAGAGATATGGGCTCTGGGGCCAACGTCCTGACTTTC

v_gene: TRBV7-2
abundance: -
len: 15
j_gene: TRBJ2-3
d_gene: -
CDR3aa: CASSPLRTYTDTQYF
CDR3nt: TGTGCCAGCAGCCCCCTCCGGACCTACACAGATACGCAGTATTTT

v_gene: TRBV10-3
abundance: -
len: 14
j_gene: TRBJ2-5
d_gene: TRBD2
CDR3aa: CAISDVAGVETQYF
CDR3nt: TGTGCCATCAGTGATGTAGCGGGGGTAGAGACCCAGTACTTC

v_gene: TRBV19
abundance: -
len: 14
j_gene: TRBJ1-3
d_gene: -
CDR3aa: CASFASPPGNTIYF
CDR3nt: TGTGCCAGTTTCGCCAGCCCTCCTGGAAACACCATATATTTT

v_gene: TRBV11-2
abundance: -
len: 14
j_gene: TRBJ2-1
d_gene: TRBD2
CDR3aa: CASSFSGGSNEQFF
CDR3nt: TGTGCCAGCAGCTTTTCCGGGGGGAGTAATGAGCAGTTCTTC

v_gene: TRBV21-1
abundance: -
len: 18
j_gene: TRBJ2-5
d_gene: -
CDR3aa: CASSDRPRDRQGRETQYF
CDR3nt: TGTGCCAGCAGCGACCGACCTAGGGATCGACAGGGGAGGGAGACCCAGTACTTC

v_gene: TRBV19
abundance: -
len: 16
j_gene: TRBJ2-2
d_gene: -
CDR3aa: CASSPIFGQNTGELFF
CDR3nt: TGTGCCAGTAGCCCTATATTCGGACAGAACACCGGGGAGCTGTTTTTT

v_gene: TRBV19
abundance: medium-sized
len: 14
j_gene: TRBJ1-1
d_gene: -
CDR3aa: CASSTLALNTEAFF
CDR3nt: TGTGCCAGTAGTACCCTGGCGCTTAACACTGAAGCTTTCTTT